The 4 T cell receptor beta chains listed next were all sequenced from one sample in a study of control samples from healthy donors and cancer patients. Sequencing used immunoSEQ multiplex PCR; TCRdb keeps in-frame clones, though not all of them. The sample lists roughly 80,000 clones, 85% to 90% occurring once. Sample: PBMCs. These receptor sequences come from a woman between 55 and 75 years old with head and neck cancer.

The chain has TRBV19 and TRBJ2-1; no reliable D call. Germline assignment: CDR1 LNHDA and CDR2 SQIVND (reference sequence). This CDR3 comprises 15 residues. Deletions cut 3 bases from V and 2 bases from J, with 11 bases between. CDR3 DNA sequence: TGTGCCAGTAGTATTGGGCCGAGCCCCTACAATGAGCAGTTCTTC. Translation: CASSIGPSPYNEQFF.

The chain joins TRBV5-1 to TRBJ1-1, with 11 bases lining up with TRBD1. The CDR3 length is 15 residues. Losses at the gene ends were 4 bases for V and 2 bases for J; bases not matched to a gene: 4. Germline CDR1 reads SGHRS; CDR2 reads YFSETQ. CDR3 residues: CASSPGTGGNTEAFF. Here the CDR3 DNA reads TGCGCCAGCAGCCCGGGGACAGGGGGAAACACTGAAGCTTTCTTT.

The chain's CDR3 is CASSPAGTYGYTF. CDR3 coding DNA: TGTGCCAGCAGCCCCGCGGGGACCTATGGCTACACCTTC. The rearrangement uses TRBV28 and TRBJ1-2, with D maybe TRBD1 (5 bases). The CDR3 extends over 13 amino acids. The germline V gene has CDR1 MDHEN and CDR2 SYDVKM. The V end was cut by 6 bases, the J end by 4 bases, with 12 bases between.

This sequence joins TRBV5-1 and TRBJ2-7; TRBD2 matches at 9 bases. CDR1 and CDR2 (germline): SGHRS, YFSETQ. The CDR3 consists of 14 residues. Losses at the gene ends were 3 bases for V and 5 bases for J; bases not matched to a gene: 6. The CDR3 spells CASSSTSGRNEQYF. The DNA of the CDR3 is TGCGCCAGCAGCTCGACTAGCGGTCGGAACGAGCAGTACTTC.